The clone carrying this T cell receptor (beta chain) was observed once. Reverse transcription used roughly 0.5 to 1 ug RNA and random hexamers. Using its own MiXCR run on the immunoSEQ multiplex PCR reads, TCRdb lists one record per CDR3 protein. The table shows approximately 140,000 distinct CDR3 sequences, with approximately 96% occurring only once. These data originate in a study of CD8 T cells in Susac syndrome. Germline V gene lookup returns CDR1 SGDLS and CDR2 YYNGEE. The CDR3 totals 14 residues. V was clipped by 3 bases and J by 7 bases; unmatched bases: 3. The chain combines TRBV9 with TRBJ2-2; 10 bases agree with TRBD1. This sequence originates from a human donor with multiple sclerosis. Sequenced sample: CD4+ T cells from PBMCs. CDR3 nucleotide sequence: TGTGCCAGCAGCGCCGGGACAGGGGTCGGGGAGCTGTTTTTT. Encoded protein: CASSAGTGVGELFF.